A single sample is the source of the 28 T cell receptor beta chains below, sequenced in a study of blood T cell repertoires in COVID-19. Generated by immunoSEQ multiplex PCR, the TCRdb table keeps only in-frame clones and is missing some. The table includes a few hundred thousand clones, around 87% detected once. Specimen: PBMCs or T cells enriched from blood (not recorded which). All receptors derive from a woman between 50 and 59 years old who had recovered from COVID-19.

The rearrangement joins TRBV23-1 to TRBJ1-2; D is ambiguous. TRBV23-1 is reported as an ORF; its role is uncertain. The CDR3 runs 14 residues. Trimming removed 2 bases at V and 8 bases at J, with 15 bases between. CDR3 in amino acids: CASSQTTGPDGYTF. The DNA for the CDR3 is TGCGCCAGCAGTCAAACGACGGGTCCTGACGGCTACACCTTC.

The gene calls are TRBV6-6 and TRBJ2-7, with D possibly matching TRBD1 (5 bases). The V end was cut by 2 bases, the J end by 7 bases, with 12 bases between. The germline gives CDR1 MNHNY, CDR2 SVGAGI (reference sequence). The CDR3 consists of 13 residues. Here the CDR3 reads CASSYRQTKEQYF. CDR3 in DNA: TGTGCCAGCAGTTACCGACAGACAAAGGAGCAGTACTTC.

The chain is built from TRBV9 and TRBJ1-2; 9 bases fit TRBD1. The CDR3 is 16 amino acids. V dropped 3 bases and J dropped 4; count of bases not matched to a gene: 10. CDR1 and CDR2 from the germline V gene are SGDLS and YYNGEE. CDR3 nucleotide sequence: TGTGCCAGCAGCGATAACAACAGGGGGCGCGTCTATGGCTACACCTTC. This translates into CASSDNNRGRVYGYTF. Supplemented by reference TRBV9 and TRBJ1-2, the full variable domain reads DSGVTQTPKHLITATGQRVTLRCSPRSGDLSVYWYQQSLDQGLQFLIQYYNGEERAKGNILERFSAQQFPDLHSELNLSSLELGDSALYFCASSDNNRGRVYGYTFGSGTRLTVV.

The chain has TRBV6-5 and TRBJ2-1, with TRBD2 matching 7 bases. Per germline, CDR1 MNHEY and CDR2 SVGAGI. The CDR3 spans 13 residues. After removal of 10 bases from V and 5 bases from J, the junction contained 8 bases not matched to a gene. The CDR3 loop is CATWTSDDNEQFF. CDR3 DNA sequence: TGTGCCACCTGGACTAGTGACGACAATGAGCAGTTCTTC.

This chain links TRBV18 with TRBJ1-5; D is perhaps TRBD1 (6 bases). The V gene lost 2 bases and the J gene lost 3 bases, with 11 bases spanning the gap. CDR1 and CDR2 from the germline V gene are KGHSH and LQKENI. This CDR3 is 15 amino acids long. CDR3 bases: TGTGCCAGCTCACCATCGACAGGCCCCAATCAGCCCCAGCATTTT. Residues: CASSPSTGPNQPQHF.

V and J are TRBV5-8 and TRBJ1-1; D may be TRBD1 (5 bases). V was shortened by 4 bases and J by 7 bases, with 17 bases between the two germline ends. CDR1 and CDR2 from the germline V gene are SGHTS and YDEGEE. The CDR3 is 14 amino acids. The CDR3 region is CASSPGEVRYEAFF. CDR3 DNA: TGTGCCAGCAGCCCGGGGGAGGTCCGCTATGAAGCTTTCTTT.

The V and J genes are TRBV6-1 and TRBJ2-7; 12 bases map to TRBD1. The ends lost 2 bases at V and 7 bases at J; junction bases unmatched: 9. CDR3 length: 16 amino acids. CDR1 and CDR2 from the germline V gene are MNHNS and SASEGT. CDR3 sequence reads: CASSEMGQGALGEQYF. In DNA, the CDR3 is TGTGCCAGCAGTGAAATGGGACAGGGGGCCTTAGGGGAGCAGTACTTC.

The CDR3 region is CASRFRDREKLFF. Here the CDR3 DNA reads TGTGCCAGCAGGTTCCGGGACAGAGAAAAACTGTTTTTT. The rearrangement joins TRBV28 to TRBJ1-4; 7 nucleotides line up with TRBD1. V gave up 6 bases and J gave up 8 bases; unmatched junction bases: 6. The length of the CDR3 is 13 residues. Germline V gene lookup returns CDR1 MDHEN and CDR2 SYDVKM.

The rearrangement joins TRBV28 to TRBJ2-6; D possibly corresponds to TRBD1 (5 bases). Trimming removed 5 bases from V and 0 bases from J, with 8 bases in between. Germline V gene data show CDR1 as MDHEN and CDR2 as SYDVKM. The CDR3 runs 15 residues. CDR3 protein: CASSGHHSGANVLTF. CDR3 bases: TGTGCCAGCAGTGGACACCACTCTGGGGCCAACGTCCTGACTTTC.

J is TRBJ1-1 and V is TRBV12-5; the D is unclear. Germline-derived CDR1 and CDR2 are LGHNT and FRNRAP. The CDR3 has 13 amino acids. Trimming stripped 5 bases from V and 1 base from J, with 8 bases between. CDR3 sequence reads: CASGADKNTEAFF. The CDR3, as DNA: TGTGCTAGTGGTGCCGACAAGAACACTGAAGCTTTCTTT.

The chain has TRBV10-3 and TRBJ2-1; TRBD1 aligns across 8 bases. The CDR3 is 16 residues long. Trimming cost V 0 bases and J 3 bases; bases outside gene matches: 4. CDR1 and CDR2 (germline): ENHRY, SYGVKD. The CDR3 loop is CAISESKQGVYNEQFF. The CDR3 DNA is TGTGCCATCAGTGAGTCGAAACAGGGGGTCTACAATGAGCAGTTCTTC.

This rearrangement joins TRBV19 to TRBJ1-6; TRBD1 aligns across 7 bases. This CDR3 has 13 amino acids. CDR1 is LNHDA, CDR2 SQIVND, per germline (reference sequence). V shed 5 bases and J 9 bases; nucleotides not matched to a gene: 4. The DNA of the CDR3 is TGTGCCAGTAGTGGGACAGTTCTTTCACCCCTCCACTTT. Residues: CASSGTVLSPLHF.

The gene calls are TRBV7-6 and TRBJ2-3; tentatively, D is TRBD2 (5 bases). Germline CDR1 is SGHVS and CDR2 is FNYEAQ. The CDR3 contains 15 residues. Trimming pared 4 bases from V and 1 base from J, leaving 12 bases between. CDR3 in amino acids: CASSWTDGGTDTQYF. For the CDR3, the DNA is TGTGCCAGCAGCTGGACTGACGGGGGCACAGATACGCAGTATTTT.

This chain connects TRBV24-1 to TRBJ2-1; TRBD1 matches at 8 bases. After removal of 2 bases from V and 7 bases from J, the junction contained 9 bases not matched to a gene. Germline assignment: CDR1 KGHDR and CDR2 SFDVKD. This CDR3 is 16 amino acids long. The CDR3 protein is CATSDWTGYERNEQFF. DNA for the CDR3: TGTGCCACCAGTGATTGGACAGGGTATGAGAGGAATGAGCAGTTCTTC.

This clone showed up just once. The genes are TRBV30 and TRBJ1-1; tentative D call: TRBD1 (6 bases). CDR3 length: 13 amino acids. Looked up from germline, CDR1 is GTSNPN and CDR2 is SVGIG (reference sequence). The germline V and J ends were trimmed by 6 bases and 1 base, with 12 bases remaining between them. CDR3 DNA sequence: TGTGCCTGTGGACAGTTCAGGAACACTGAAGCTTTCTTT. Residues: CACGQFRNTEAFF.

The chain has TRBV5-1 and TRBJ1-1, with 7 bases matching TRBD1. Germline CDR1 is SGHRS and CDR2 is YFSETQ. This CDR3 spans 15 amino acids. V shed 4 bases and J 1 base; nucleotides not matched to a gene: 7. CDR3 protein: CASSTGTATNTEAFF. The CDR3 bases are TGCGCCAGCAGCACGGGGACAGCTACGAACACTGAAGCTTTCTTT.

This clone has only one observation. Within the sample, other DNA sequences also encode this same CDR3. The chain has TRBV5-1 and TRBJ1-3; 7 positions agree with TRBD1. V dropped 0 bases and J dropped 0; count of bases not matched to a gene: 0. This CDR3 has 15 amino acids. The germline CDR1 and CDR2 sequences are SGHRS and YFSETQ. CDR3 nucleotide sequence: TGCGCCAGCAGCTTGGGGGACAGCTCTGGAAACACCATATATTTT. Translation: CASSLGDSSGNTIYF.

The chain employs TRBV28 and TRBJ2-7; D is undetermined. Germline CDR1 and CDR2: MDHEN and SYDVKM. V lost 3 bases and J lost 0, with 6 bases in between. The CDR3 loop spans 13 amino acids. Here the CDR3 reads CASSFGNSYEQYF. As DNA, the CDR3 is TGTGCCAGCAGTTTTGGCAACTCCTACGAGCAGTACTTC.

This sequence joins TRBV19 and TRBJ1-2; the D is unclear. The germline CDR1 and CDR2 sequences are LNHDA and SQIVND (reference sequence). Trimming removed 4 bases at V and 1 base at J, with 10 bases between. The CDR3 has 14 amino acids. The CDR3 sequence: CASSSGLVNYGYTF. In DNA form, the CDR3 reads TGTGCCAGTAGTAGCGGACTGGTTAACTATGGCTACACCTTC.

The chain links TRBV5-1 to TRBJ1-5, with 8 bases that match TRBD1. Unmatched junction bases numbered 5, after V lost 1 base and J lost 5 bases. The CDR3 runs to 15 residues. From germline, CDR1 is SGHRS and CDR2 YFSETQ. CDR3 sequence reads: CASSLLPTGDQPQHF. For the CDR3, the DNA is TGCGCCAGCAGCTTGCTTCCGACAGGGGATCAGCCCCAGCATTTT. The whole variable domain, remainder taken from reference TRBV5-1 and TRBJ1-5, is KAGVTQTPRYLIKTRGQQVTLSCSPISGHRSVSWYQQTPGQGLQFLFEYFSETQRNKGNFPGRFSGRQFSNSRSEMNVSTLELGDSALYLCASSLLPTGDQPQHFGDGTRLSIL.

V is TRBV10-3 and J is TRBJ1-3, with a weak D call TRBD1 (5 bases). This CDR3 comprises 17 residues. With 0 bases removed from V and 4 bases from J, the gap between germline ends came to 16 bases. CDR1 and CDR2 (germline): ENHRY, SYGVKD. CDR3 in amino acids: CAISESRQNSGGNTIYF. CDR3 nucleotide sequence: TGTGCCATCAGTGAGTCTCGCCAGAACTCAGGGGGAAACACCATATATTTT.

The rearrangement joins TRBV18 to TRBJ2-5; weak D call: TRBD1 (6 bases). Between the trimmed V and J ends, which lost 6 bases and 4 bases, there was a span of 15 bases. This CDR3 has 14 amino acids. Germline values: CDR1 KGHSH, CDR2 LQKENI. CDR3 nucleotides: TGTGCCAGCTCGCAATACAGGGAACGAGAGACCCAGTACTTC. Encoded protein: CASSQYRERETQYF.

The V call is TRBV28, the J call TRBJ2-3, with 14 positions matching TRBD2. This CDR3 region has 17 residues. The trim removed 5 bases at V and 1 base at J, leaving 5 bases unmatched. Per germline, CDR1 MDHEN and CDR2 SYDVKM. In nucleotides, the CDR3 is TGTGCCAGCAGTCTTAGGGGACTAGCGGGAGGCACAGATACGCAGTATTTT. Encoded protein: CASSLRGLAGGTDTQYF.

The chain is built from TRBV6-5 and TRBJ2-7; 9 bases agree with TRBD1. Germline trimming cut 5 bases from V and 2 bases from J; bases unmatched to any gene: 1. The germline V gene encodes CDR1 MNHEY and CDR2 SVGAGI. This CDR3 spans 13 amino acids. As DNA, the CDR3 is TGTGCCAGCAGTAGGACAGGGGCCTACGAGCAGTACTTC. This gives the protein CASSRTGAYEQYF.

The chain joins TRBV5-1 to TRBJ2-5, with 7 bases aligning to TRBD2. J was trimmed by 0 bases and V by 6 bases; bases with no gene match: 8. Germline V lookup: CDR1 SGHRS, CDR2 YFSETQ. This CDR3 is 15 amino acids long. CDR3 amino acids: CASTFLAGYQETQYF. The DNA for the CDR3 is TGCGCCAGCACCTTTTTAGCGGGCTACCAAGAGACCCAGTACTTC. The whole variable domain, filled in from reference TRBV5-1 and TRBJ2-5, reads KAGVTQTPRYLIKTRGQQVTLSCSPISGHRSVSWYQQTPGQGLQFLFEYFSETQRNKGNFPGRFSGRQFSNSRSEMNVSTLELGDSALYLCASTFLAGYQETQYFGPGTRLLVL.

This clone was recorded a few times. The chain is built from TRBV11-3 and TRBJ2-2, with a tentative D call TRBD2 (5 bases). The V gene's germline CDR1 is SGHNT and CDR2 YENEEA. V was trimmed by 2 bases and J by 8 bases, leaving 12 bases between them. The CDR3 runs to 14 residues. The CDR3 sequence is CASSLNSGYGELFF. CDR3 nucleotides: TGTGCCAGCAGCTTAAACAGCGGATATGGGGAGCTGTTTTTT.

The chain is built from TRBV6-2 or TRBV6-3 and TRBJ2-1, with D uncertain. CDR3 length: 12 amino acids. Trimming took 2 bases from V and 8 from J, leaving 7 bases between them. Germline CDR1 is MNHEY and CDR2 is SVGEGT. CDR3 protein: CASSYEVHEQFF. CDR3 DNA: TGTGCCAGCAGTTACGAGGTCCATGAGCAGTTCTTC.

The chain is built from TRBV19 and TRBJ1-1; 8 bases align to TRBD1. Germline CDR1 is LNHDA and CDR2 is SQIVND (reference sequence). The CDR3 covers 15 residues. The trim removed 1 base at V and 1 base at J, leaving 2 bases unmatched. This CDR3 is CASSIADRGNTEAFF. The CDR3 nucleotides read TGTGCCAGTAGTATAGCTGACAGGGGGAACACTGAAGCTTTCTTT.